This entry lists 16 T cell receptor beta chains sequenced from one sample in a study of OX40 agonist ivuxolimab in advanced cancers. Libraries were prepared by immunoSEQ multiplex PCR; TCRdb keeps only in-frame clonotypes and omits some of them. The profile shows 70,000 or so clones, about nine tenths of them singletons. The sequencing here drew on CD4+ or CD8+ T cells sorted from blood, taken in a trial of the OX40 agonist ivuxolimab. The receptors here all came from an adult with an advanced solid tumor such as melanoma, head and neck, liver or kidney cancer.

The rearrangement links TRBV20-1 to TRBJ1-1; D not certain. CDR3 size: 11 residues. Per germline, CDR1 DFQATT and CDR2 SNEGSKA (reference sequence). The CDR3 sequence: CSYQPQNEAFF. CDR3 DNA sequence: TGCAGCTATCAACCCCAAAATGAAGCTTTCTTT.

The CDR3 loop reads CAISPGTFTDTQYF. CDR3 coding DNA: TGTGCCATCAGTCCCGGGACTTTCACAGATACGCAGTATTTT. The rearrangement links TRBV10-3 to TRBJ2-3, with D possibly being TRBD2 (6 bases). Per germline, CDR1 ENHRY and CDR2 SYGVKD. CDR3 length: 14 residues. The V gene lost 5 bases and the J gene lost 2 bases, with 11 bases spanning the gap.

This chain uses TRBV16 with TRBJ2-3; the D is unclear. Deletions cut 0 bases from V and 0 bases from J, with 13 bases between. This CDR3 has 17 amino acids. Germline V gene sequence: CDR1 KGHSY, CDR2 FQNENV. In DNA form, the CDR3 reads TGTGCCAGCAGCCAATCGAAGGCGATAACTAGCACAGATACGCAGTATTTT. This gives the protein CASSQSKAITSTDTQYF.

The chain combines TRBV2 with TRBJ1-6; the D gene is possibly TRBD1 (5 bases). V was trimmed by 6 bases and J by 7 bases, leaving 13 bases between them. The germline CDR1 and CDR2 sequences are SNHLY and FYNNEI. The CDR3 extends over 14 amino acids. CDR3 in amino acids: CASREREGNSPLHF. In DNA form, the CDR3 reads TGTGCCAGCAGAGAAAGGGAGGGGAATTCACCCCTCCACTTT.

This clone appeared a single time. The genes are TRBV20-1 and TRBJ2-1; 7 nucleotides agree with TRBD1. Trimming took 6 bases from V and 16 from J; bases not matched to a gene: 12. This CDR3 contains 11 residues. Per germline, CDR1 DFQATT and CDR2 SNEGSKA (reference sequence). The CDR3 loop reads CSASPGQSCFF. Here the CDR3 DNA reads TGCAGTGCATCCCCGGGACAGTCGTGTTTCTTC.

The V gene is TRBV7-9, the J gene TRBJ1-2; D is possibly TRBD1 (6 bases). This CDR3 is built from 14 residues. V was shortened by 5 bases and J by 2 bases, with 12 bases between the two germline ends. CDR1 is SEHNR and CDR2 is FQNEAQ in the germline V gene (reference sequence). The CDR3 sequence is CASSPGGGNYGYTF. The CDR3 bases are TGTGCCAGCAGCCCGGGAGGGGGGAACTATGGCTACACCTTC.

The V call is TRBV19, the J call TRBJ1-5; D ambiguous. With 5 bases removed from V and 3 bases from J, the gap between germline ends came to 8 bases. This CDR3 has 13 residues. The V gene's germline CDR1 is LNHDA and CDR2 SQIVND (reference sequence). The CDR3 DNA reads TGTGCCAGTAGTTCCCGACCCAATCAGCCCCAGCATTTT. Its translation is CASSSRPNQPQHF.

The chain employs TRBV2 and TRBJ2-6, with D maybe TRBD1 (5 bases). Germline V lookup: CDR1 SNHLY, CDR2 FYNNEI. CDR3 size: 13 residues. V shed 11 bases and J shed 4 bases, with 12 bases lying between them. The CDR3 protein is CAGDGAGANVLTF. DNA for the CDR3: TGTGCCGGGGATGGGGCAGGGGCCAACGTCCTGACTTTC.

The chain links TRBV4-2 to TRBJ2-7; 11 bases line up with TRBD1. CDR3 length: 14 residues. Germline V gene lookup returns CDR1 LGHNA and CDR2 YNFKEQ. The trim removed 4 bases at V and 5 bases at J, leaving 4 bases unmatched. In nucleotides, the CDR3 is TGTGCCAGCAGCCCGGGACAGGGGGAAAACGAGCAGTACTTC. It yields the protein CASSPGQGENEQYF.

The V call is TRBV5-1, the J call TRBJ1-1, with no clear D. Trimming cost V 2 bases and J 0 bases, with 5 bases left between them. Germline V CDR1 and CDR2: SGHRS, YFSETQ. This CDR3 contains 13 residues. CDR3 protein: CASSLDMNTEAFF. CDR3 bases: TGCGCCAGCAGCTTAGACATGAACACTGAAGCTTTCTTT.

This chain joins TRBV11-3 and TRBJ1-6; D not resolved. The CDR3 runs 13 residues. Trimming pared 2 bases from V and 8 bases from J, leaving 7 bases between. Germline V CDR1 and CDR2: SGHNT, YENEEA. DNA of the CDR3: TGTGCCAGCAGCTTACTAAGGGATTCACCCCTCCACTTT. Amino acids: CASSLLRDSPLHF.

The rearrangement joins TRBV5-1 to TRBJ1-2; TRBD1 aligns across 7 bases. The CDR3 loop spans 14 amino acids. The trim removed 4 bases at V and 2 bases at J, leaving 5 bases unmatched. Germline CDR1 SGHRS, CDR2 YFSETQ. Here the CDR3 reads CASSPGQANYGYTF. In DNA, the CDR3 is TGCGCCAGCAGCCCCGGACAGGCGAACTATGGCTACACCTTC.

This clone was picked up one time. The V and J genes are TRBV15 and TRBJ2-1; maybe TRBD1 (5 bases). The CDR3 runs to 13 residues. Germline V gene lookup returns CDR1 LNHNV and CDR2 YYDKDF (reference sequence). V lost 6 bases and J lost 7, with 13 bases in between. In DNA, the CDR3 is TGTGCCACCAGTCAGGGTTTGGAAAATGAGCAGTTCTTC. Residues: CATSQGLENEQFF.

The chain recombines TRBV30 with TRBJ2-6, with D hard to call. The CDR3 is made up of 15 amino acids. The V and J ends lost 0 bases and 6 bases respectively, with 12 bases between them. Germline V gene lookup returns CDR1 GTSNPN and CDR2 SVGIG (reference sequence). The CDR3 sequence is CAWSVLDRQANVLTF. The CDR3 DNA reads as TGTGCCTGGAGTGTACTGGACCGTCAGGCCAACGTCCTGACTTTC. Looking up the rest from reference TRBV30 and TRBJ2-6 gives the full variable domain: SQTIHQWPATLVQPVGSPLSLECTVEGTSNPNLYWYRQAAGRGLQLLFYSVGIGQISSEVPQNLSASRPQDRQFILSSKKLLLSDSGFYLCAWSVLDRQANVLTFGAGSRLTVL.

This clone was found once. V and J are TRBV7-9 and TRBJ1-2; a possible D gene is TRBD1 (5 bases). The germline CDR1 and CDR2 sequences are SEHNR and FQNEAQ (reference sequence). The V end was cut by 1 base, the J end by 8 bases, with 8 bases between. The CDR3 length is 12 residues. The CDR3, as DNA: TGTGCCAGCAGCTTAGTAGGGGACGGCTACACCTTC. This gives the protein CASSLVGDGYTF.

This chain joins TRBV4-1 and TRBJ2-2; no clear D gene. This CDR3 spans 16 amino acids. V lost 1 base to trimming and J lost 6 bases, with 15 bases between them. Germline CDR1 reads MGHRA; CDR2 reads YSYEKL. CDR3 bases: TGCGCCAGCAGCCAAGGTCTAGTGGGGTTTCCCGGGGAGCTGTTTTTT. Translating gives CASSQGLVGFPGELFF.